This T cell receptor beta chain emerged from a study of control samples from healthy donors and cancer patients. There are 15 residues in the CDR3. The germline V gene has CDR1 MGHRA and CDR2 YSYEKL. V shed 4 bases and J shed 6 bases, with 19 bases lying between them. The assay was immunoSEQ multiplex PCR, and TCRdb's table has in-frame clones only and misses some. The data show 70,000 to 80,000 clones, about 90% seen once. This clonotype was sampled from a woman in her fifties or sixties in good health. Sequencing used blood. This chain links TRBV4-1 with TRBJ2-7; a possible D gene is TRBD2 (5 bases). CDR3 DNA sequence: TGCGCCAGCAGCCCGAGTGGGAGTAGAAAAGGCGAGCAGTACTTC. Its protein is CASSPSGSRKGEQYF.